This T cell receptor beta chain came from a study of chemoradiotherapy in HPV16-positive cancers. Overall study context: Candidate HPV-specific T-cell clones and common TCR motifs came from functional assays in two HPV16-positive patients. Study-wide findings and caveats: Non-HPV-specific T cells did not expand in tumors during treatment, whereas candidate HPV-specific clones and E7-related motifs did. In HPV16-positive patients, HPV-responsive T-cell expansion tracked better recurrence-free survival.

The data were produced by immunoSEQ multiplex PCR, yet TCRdb's version contains in-frame clones alone and is incomplete. Altogether over a thousand clones are present, 60% to 85% being singletons, with the ten largest covering about 14%. This clone showed up just a few times. Its antigen is not identified. Samples were taken several times over chemoradiotherapy. This sequence was found in a human donor with HPV-associated anogenital cancer. Here the sequenced sample was tumor tissue, taken from a patient who underwent chemoradiotherapy.

The CDR3 here is CASSVRTGGYNEQFF. DNA for the CDR3: TGTGCCAGCAGCGTACGGACAGGGGGTTACAATGAGCAGTTCTTC. The J gene is TRBJ2-1, the V gene TRBV9; 10 nucleotides agree with TRBD1. CDR3 length: 15 amino acids. The germline CDR1 and CDR2 sequences are SGDLS and YYNGEE. J was trimmed by 4 bases and V by 1 base; bases with no gene match: 2. The full variable domain, rest sourced from reference TRBV9 and TRBJ2-1, is DSGVTQTPKHLITATGQRVTLRCSPRSGDLSVYWYQQSLDQGLQFLIQYYNGEERAKGNILERFSAQQFPDLHSELNLSSLELGDSALYFCASSVRTGGYNEQFFGPGTRLTVL.